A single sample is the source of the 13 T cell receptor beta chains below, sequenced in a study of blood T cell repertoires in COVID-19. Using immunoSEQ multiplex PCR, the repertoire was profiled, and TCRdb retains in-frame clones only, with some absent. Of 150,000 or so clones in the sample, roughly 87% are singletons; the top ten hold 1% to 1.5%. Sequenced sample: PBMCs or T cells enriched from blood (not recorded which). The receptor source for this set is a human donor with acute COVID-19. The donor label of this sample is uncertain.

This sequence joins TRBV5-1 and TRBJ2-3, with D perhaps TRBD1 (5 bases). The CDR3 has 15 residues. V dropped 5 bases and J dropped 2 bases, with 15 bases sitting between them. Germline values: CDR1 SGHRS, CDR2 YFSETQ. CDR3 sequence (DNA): TGCGCCAGCAGTGCAGGACAAGAATACACAGATACGCAGTATTTT. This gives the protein CASSAGQEYTDTQYF.

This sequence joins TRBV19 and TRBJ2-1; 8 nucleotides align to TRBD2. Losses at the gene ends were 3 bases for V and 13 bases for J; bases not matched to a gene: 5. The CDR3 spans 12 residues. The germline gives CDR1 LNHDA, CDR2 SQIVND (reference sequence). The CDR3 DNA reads TGTGCCAGTAGTATCGGCGCGGGGGGTCAGTTCTTC. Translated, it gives CASSIGAGGQFF.

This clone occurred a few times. The CDR3 loop reads CASSENYNQPQHF. CDR3 nucleotides: TGTGCCAGCAGTGAAAATTACAATCAGCCCCAGCATTTT. This rearrangement joins TRBV2 to TRBJ1-5, with D uncertain. Trimming removed 2 bases from V and 3 bases from J, with 5 bases in between. Germline CDR1 reads SNHLY; CDR2 reads FYNNEI. The CDR3 loop spans 13 amino acids.

This chain's CDR3 is CASGPQEASYNEQFF. DNA of the CDR3: TGTGCTAGTGGGCCGCAGGAGGCCTCCTACAATGAGCAGTTCTTC. The J gene is TRBJ2-1, the V gene TRBV12-5; weak D call: TRBD2 (5 bases). The CDR3 runs 15 residues. Trimming pared 6 bases from V and 0 bases from J, leaving 12 bases between. The germline V gene has CDR1 LGHNT and CDR2 FRNRAP.

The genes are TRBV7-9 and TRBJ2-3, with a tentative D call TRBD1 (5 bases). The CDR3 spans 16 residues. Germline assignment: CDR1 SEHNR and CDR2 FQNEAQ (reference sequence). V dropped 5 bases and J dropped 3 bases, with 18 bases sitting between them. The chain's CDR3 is CASSPVGSGWTDTQYF. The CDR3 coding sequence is TGTGCCAGCAGCCCTGTTGGATCAGGGTGGACAGATACGCAGTATTTT.

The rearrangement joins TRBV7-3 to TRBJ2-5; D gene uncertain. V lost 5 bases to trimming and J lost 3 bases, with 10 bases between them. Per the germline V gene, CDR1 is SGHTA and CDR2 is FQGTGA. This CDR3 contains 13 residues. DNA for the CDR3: TGTGCCAGCAGCAGCGATTCAAAAGAGACCCAGTACTTC. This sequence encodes CASSSDSKETQYF. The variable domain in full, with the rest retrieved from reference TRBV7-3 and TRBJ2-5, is GAGVSQTPSNKVTEKGKYVELRCDPISGHTALYWYRQSLGQGPEFLIYFQGTGAADDSGLPNDRFFAVRPEGSVSTLKIQRTERGDSAVYLCASSSDSKETQYFGPGTRLLVL.

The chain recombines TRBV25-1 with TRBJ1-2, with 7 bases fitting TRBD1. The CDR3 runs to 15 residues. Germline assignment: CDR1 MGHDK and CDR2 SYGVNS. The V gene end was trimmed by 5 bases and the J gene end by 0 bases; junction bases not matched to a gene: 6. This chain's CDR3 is CASSSTGTANYGYTF. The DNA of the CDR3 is TGTGCCAGCAGTTCGACAGGGACAGCTAACTATGGCTACACCTTC.

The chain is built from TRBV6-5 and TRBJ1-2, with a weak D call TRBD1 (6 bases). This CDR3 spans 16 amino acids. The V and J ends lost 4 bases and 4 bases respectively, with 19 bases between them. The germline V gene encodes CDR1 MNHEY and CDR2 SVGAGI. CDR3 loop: CASSSIPGEGGYGYTF. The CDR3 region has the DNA TGTGCCAGCAGTTCCATACCAGGGGAAGGGGGCTATGGCTACACCTTC.

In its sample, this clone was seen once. As DNA, the CDR3 is TGTGCCAGTAGTATGGCTGGGGGGGTTGAAGCTTTCTTT. This sequence encodes CASSMAGGVEAFF. V and J are TRBV19 and TRBJ1-1, with a tentative D call TRBD1 (5 bases). CDR1 is LNHDA and CDR2 is SQIVND in the germline V gene (reference sequence). Trimming took off 3 bases at V and 7 bases at J, with 12 bases between the two ends. The CDR3 totals 13 residues.

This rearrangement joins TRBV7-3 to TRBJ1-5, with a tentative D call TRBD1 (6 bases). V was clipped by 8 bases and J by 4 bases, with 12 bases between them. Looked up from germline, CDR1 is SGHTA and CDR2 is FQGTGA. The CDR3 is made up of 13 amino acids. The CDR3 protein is CASARTGNQPQHF. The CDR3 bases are TGTGCCAGCGCCCGAACAGGGAATCAGCCCCAGCATTTT.

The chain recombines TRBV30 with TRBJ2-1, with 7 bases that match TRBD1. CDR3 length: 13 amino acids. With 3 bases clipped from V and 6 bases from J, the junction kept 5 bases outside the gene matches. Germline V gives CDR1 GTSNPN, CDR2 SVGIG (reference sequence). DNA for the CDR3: TGTGCCTGGAGCATAGGGGGCTTCAATGAGCAGTTCTTC. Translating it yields CAWSIGGFNEQFF.

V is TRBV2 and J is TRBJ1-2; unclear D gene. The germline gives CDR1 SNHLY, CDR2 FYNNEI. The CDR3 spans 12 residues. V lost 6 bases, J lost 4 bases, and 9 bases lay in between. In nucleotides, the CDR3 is TGTGCCAGCAGGGAACGTTCCTATGGCTACACCTTC. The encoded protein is CASRERSYGYTF.

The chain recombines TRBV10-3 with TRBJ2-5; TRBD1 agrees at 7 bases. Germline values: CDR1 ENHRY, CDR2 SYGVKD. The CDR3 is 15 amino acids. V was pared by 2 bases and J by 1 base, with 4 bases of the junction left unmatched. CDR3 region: CAISEATGTQETQYF. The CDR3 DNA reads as TGTGCCATCAGTGAGGCGACAGGGACCCAAGAGACCCAGTACTTC.